This TCR beta chain was obtained from a study of blood T cell repertoires in COVID-19. Study information: T cells, B-cell-depleted T cells, or PBMCs supplied cDNA or gDNA.

Sequenced by immunoSEQ multiplex PCR; TCRdb stores in-frame clones only, minus some. The profile shows 110,000 or so clones, 85% of them singletons. The CDR3 sequence is 16 residues long. Trimming removed 0 bases at V and 3 bases at J, with 15 bases between. Germline V gene data show CDR1 as LGHDT and CDR2 as YNNKEL (reference sequence). This chain connects TRBV3-1 (or the pseudogene TRBV3-2) to TRBJ2-7; D uncertain. The sequence came from a human donor in a cohort sampled during active COVID-19. Sample: peripheral blood. CDR3 residues: CASSQEWAGIRYEQYF. The CDR3 DNA is TGTGCCAGCAGCCAAGAGTGGGCAGGAATACGCTACGAGCAGTACTTC.